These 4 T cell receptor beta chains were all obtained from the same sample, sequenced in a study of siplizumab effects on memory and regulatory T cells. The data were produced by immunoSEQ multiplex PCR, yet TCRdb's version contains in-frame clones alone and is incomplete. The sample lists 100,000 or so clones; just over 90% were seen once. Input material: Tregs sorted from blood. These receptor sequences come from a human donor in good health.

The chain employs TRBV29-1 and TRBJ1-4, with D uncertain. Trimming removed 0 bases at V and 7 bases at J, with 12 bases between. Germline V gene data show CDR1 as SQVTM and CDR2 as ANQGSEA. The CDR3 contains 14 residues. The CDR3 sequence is CSVEEWGFGEKLFF. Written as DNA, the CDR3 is TGCAGCGTTGAAGAATGGGGTTTCGGTGAAAAACTGTTTTTT.

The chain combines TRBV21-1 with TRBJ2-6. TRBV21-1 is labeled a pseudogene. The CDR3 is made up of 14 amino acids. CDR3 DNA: TGTGCCAGCAGCCAGGGGGGGGGACCCATTATCCTGACTTTC. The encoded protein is CASSQGGGPIILTF.

CDR3 amino acids: CASSPTRTYEQYF. In DNA, the CDR3 is TGTGCCAGCTCACCGACTAGAACCTACGAGCAGTACTTC. This chain links TRBV18 with TRBJ2-7, with D possibly TRBD2 on 6 matching bases. The CDR3 is made up of 13 amino acids. From germline, CDR1 is KGHSH and CDR2 LQKENI. The germline V and J ends were trimmed by 3 bases and 2 bases, with 8 bases remaining between them.

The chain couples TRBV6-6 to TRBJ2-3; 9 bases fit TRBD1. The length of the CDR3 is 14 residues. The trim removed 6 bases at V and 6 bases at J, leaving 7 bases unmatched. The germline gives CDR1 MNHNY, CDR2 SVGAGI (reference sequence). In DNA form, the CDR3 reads TGTGCCAGCAGCACGACAGGGGGGGTCGATACGCAGTATTTT. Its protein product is CASSTTGGVDTQYF.